This TCR beta chain derives from a study of control samples from healthy donors and cancer patients. Using immunoSEQ multiplex PCR, the repertoire was profiled, and TCRdb retains in-frame clones only, with some absent. Among around 150,000 clones listed, around nine tenths were seen once. V lost 4 bases and J 3 bases, leaving 10 bases between the germline ends. Germline V gene sequence: CDR1 LGHDT, CDR2 YNNKEL (reference sequence). This CDR3 has 14 residues. The rearrangement uses TRBV3-1 (or the pseudogene TRBV3-2) and TRBJ2-1; a weak D match, TRBD2 (5 bases). Material: blood. The receptor was isolated from a man aged 25 to 40 in good health. CDR3 in amino acids: CASSRTRGYNEQFF. The CDR3 bases are TGTGCCAGCAGCCGGACCCGGGGCTACAATGAGCAGTTCTTC.